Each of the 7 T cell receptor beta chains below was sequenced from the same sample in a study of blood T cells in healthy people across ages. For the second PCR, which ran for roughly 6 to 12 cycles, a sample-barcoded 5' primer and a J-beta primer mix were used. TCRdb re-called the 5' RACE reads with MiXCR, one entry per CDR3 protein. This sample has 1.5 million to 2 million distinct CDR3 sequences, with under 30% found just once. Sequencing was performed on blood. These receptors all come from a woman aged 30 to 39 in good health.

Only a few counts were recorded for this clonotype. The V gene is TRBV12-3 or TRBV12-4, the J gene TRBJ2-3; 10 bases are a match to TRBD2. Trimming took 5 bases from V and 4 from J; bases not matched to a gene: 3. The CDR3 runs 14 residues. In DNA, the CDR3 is TGTGCCAGCAGTATGGGACTAGCGCCAGATACGCAGTATTTT. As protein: CASSMGLAPDTQYF.

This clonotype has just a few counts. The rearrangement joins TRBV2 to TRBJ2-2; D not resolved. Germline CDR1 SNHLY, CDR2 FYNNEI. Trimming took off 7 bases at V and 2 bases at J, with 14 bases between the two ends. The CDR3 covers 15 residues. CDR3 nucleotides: TGTGCCAGCAAAGAGTCGACTGCCAACACCGGGGAGCTGTTTTTT. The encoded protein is CASKESTANTGELFF. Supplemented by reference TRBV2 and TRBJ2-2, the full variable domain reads EPEVTQTPSHQVTQMGQEVILRCVPISNHLYFYWYRQILGQKVEFLVSFYNNEISEKSEIFDDQFSVERPDGSNFTLKIRSTKLEDSAMYFCASKESTANTGELFFGEGSRLTVL.

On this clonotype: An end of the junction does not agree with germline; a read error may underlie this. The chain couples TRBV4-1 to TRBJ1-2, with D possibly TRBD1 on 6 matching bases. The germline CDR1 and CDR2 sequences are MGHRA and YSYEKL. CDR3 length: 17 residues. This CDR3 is CASSLSTGPKRNYGHTF. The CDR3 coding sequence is TGCGCCAGCAGCCTTAGTACAGGGCCTAAAAGGAACTATGGCCACACCTTC.

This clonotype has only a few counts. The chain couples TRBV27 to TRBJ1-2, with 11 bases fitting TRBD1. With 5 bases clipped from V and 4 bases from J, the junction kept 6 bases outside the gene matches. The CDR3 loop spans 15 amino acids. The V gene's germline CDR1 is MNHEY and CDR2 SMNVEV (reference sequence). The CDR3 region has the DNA TGTGCCAGCAGTCGACGGGACAGGGGGATCTATGGCTACACCTTC. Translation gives CASSRRDRGIYGYTF.

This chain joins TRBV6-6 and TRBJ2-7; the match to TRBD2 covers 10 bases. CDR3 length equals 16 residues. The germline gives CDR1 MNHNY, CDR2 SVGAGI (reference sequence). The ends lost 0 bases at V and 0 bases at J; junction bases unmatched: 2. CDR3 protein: CASSYSTSGFSYEQYF. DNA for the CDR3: TGTGCCAGCAGTTACTCGACTAGCGGGTTCTCCTACGAGCAGTACTTC.

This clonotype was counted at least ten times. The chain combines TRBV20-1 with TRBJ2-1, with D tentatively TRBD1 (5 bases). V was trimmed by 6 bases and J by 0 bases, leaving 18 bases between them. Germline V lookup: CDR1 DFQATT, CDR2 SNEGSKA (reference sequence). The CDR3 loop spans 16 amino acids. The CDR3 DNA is TGCAGTGCCTCAAAGGGGTTAACGAGCTCCTACAATGAGCAGTTCTTC. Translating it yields CSASKGLTSSYNEQFF.

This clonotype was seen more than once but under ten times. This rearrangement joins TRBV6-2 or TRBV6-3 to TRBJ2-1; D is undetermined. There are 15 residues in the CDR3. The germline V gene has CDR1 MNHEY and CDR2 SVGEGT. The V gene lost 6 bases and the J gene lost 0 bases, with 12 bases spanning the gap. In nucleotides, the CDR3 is TGTGCCAGCAGGCCTTCGGTCAGCTCCTACAATGAGCAGTTCTTC. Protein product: CASRPSVSSYNEQFF.